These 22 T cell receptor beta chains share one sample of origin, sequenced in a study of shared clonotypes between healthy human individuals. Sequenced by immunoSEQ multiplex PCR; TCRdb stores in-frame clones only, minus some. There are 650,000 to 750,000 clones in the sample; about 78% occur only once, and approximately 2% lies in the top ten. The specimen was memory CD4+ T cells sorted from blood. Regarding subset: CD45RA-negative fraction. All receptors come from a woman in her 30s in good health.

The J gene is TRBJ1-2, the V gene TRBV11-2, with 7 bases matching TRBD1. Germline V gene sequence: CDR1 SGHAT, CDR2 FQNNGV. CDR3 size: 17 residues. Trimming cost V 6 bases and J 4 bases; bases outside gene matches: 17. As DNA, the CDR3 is TGTGCCAGCAGACAACCGGGACAGTCCGGTAGGGGCTATGGCTACACCTTC. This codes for CASRQPGQSGRGYGYTF.

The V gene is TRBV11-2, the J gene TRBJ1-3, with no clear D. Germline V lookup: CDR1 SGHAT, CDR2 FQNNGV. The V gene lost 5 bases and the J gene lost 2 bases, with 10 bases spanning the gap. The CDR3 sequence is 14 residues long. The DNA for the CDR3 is TGTGCCAGCAGCGCCGTGGTCACTGGAAACACCATATATTTT. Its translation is CASSAVVTGNTIYF.

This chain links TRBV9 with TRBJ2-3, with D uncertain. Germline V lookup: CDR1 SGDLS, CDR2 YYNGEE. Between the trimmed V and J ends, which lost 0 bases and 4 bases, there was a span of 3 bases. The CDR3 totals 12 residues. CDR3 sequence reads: CASSVDSDTQYF. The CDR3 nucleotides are TGTGCCAGCAGCGTAGACTCAGATACGCAGTATTTT.

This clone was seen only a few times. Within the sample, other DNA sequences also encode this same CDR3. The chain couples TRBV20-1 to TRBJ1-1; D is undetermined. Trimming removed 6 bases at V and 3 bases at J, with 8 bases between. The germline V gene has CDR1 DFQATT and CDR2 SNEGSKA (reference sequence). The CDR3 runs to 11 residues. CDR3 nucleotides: TGCAGTGCACCGAGGGACACTGAAGCTTTCTTT. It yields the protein CSAPRDTEAFF.

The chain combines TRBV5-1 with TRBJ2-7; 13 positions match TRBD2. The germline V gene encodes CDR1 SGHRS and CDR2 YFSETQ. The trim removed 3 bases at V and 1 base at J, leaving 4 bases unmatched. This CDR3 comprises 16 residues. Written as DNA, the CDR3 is TGCGCCAGCAGCTGGAAGGGACTAGCGGGATCCTACGAGCAGTACTTC. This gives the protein CASSWKGLAGSYEQYF.

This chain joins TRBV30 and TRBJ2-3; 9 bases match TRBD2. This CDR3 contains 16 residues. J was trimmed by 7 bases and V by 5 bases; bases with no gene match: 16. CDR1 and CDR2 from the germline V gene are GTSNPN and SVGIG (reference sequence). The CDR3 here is CAWELARSGSGNTQYF. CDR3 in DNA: TGTGCCTGGGAACTAGCGCGTAGCGGGAGTGGTAATACGCAGTATTTT.

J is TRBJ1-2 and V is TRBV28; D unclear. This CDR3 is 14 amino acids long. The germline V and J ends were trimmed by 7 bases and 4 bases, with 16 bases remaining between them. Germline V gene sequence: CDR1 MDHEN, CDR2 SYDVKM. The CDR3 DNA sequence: TGTGCCAGCACAACGATAGGACGGGCCTATGGCTACACCTTC. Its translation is CASTTIGRAYGYTF.

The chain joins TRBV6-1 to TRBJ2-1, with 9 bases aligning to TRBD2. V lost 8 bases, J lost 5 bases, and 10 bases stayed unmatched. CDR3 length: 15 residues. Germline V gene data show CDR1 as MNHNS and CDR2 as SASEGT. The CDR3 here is CASVWTKREDNEQFF. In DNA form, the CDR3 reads TGTGCCAGCGTATGGACCAAGCGGGAGGACAATGAGCAGTTCTTC.

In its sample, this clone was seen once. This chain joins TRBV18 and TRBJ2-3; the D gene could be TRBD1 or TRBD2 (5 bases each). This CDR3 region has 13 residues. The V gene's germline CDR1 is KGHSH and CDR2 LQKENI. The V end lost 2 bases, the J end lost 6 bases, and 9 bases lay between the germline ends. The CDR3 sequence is CASSPGTGDTQYF. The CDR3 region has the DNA TGTGCCAGCTCACCAGGGACCGGGGATACGCAGTATTTT.

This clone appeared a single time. DNA for the CDR3: TGTGCCAGCTCCATGGACAGGGTACTTTCTCCGGTCAAAAACATTCAGTACTTC. Amino acids: CASSMDRVLSPVKNIQYF. V is TRBV7-9 and J is TRBJ2-4; 8 positions match TRBD1. The CDR3 consists of 18 residues. Losses at the gene ends were 8 bases for V and 3 bases for J; bases not matched to a gene: 18. Germline lookup yields CDR1 SEHNR and CDR2 FQNEAQ (reference sequence).

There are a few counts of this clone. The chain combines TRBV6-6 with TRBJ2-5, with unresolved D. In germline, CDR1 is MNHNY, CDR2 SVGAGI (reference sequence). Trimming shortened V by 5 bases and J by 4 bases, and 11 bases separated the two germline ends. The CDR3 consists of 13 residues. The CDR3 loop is CASSPRHLETQYF. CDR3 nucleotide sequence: TGTGCCAGCAGTCCACGACACCTAGAGACCCAGTACTTC.

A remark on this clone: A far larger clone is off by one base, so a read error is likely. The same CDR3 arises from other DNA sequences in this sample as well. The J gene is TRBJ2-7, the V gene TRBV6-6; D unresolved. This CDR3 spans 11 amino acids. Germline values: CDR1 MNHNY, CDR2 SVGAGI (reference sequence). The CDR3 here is CASSHSYEQYF. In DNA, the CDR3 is TGTGCCAGCAGTCACTCGTACGAGCAGTACTTC.

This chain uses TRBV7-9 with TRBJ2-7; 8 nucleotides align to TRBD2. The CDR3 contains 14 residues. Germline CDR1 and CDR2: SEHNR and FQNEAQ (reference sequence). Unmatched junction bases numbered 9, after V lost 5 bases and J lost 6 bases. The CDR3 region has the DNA TGTGCCAGCAGCCCCCCCTCAGCGGGAGCCGAGCAGTACTTC. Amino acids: CASSPPSAGAEQYF.

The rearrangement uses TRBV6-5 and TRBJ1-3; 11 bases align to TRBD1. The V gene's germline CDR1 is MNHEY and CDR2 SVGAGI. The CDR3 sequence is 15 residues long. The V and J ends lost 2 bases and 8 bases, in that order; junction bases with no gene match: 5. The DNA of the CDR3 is TGTGCCAGCAGTTACGCCGGACAGGGGGCTTACACCATATATTTT. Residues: CASSYAGQGAYTIYF.

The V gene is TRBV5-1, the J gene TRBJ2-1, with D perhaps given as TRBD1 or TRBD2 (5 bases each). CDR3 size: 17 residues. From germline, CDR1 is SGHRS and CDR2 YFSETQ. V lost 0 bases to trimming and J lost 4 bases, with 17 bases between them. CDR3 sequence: CASSLAAGSGGYNEQFF. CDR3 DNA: TGCGCCAGCAGCTTGGCGGCTGGTAGTGGGGGATACAATGAGCAGTTCTTC.

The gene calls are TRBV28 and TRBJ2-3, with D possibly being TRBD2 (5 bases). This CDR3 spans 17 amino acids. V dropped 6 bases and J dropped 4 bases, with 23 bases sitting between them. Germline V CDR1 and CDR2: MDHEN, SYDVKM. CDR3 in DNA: TGTGCCAGCAGCGGCAGTCGGAGGATGACATGGCCAGATACGCAGTATTTT. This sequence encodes CASSGSRRMTWPDTQYF.

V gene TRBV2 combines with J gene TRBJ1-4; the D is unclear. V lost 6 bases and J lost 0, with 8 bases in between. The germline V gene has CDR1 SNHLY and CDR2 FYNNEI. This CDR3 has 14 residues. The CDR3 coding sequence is TGTGCCAGCAGATTACAGCCAACTAATGAAAAACTGTTTTTT. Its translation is CASRLQPTNEKLFF.

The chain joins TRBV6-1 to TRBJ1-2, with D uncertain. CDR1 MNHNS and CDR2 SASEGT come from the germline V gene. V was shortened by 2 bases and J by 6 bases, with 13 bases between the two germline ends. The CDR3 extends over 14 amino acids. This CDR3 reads CASSETRGVDGYTF. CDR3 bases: TGTGCCAGCAGTGAAACTCGGGGAGTGGATGGCTACACCTTC.

CDR3 DNA: TGTGCCAGTACCGAGACCGGGACAACGAACACTGAAGCTTTCTTT. Translated: CASTETGTTNTEAFF. J is TRBJ1-1 and V is TRBV19, with a tentative D call TRBD1 (6 bases). The CDR3 runs to 15 residues. V lost 7 bases to trimming and J lost 1 base, with 16 bases between them. CDR1 and CDR2 from the germline V gene are LNHDA and SQIVND (reference sequence).

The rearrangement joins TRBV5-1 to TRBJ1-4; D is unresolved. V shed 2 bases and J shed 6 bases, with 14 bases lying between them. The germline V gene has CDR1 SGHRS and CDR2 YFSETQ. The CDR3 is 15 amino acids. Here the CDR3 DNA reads TGCGCCAGCAGCTTATTTGCGATGCCGGATGAAAAACTGTTTTTT. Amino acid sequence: CASSLFAMPDEKLFF. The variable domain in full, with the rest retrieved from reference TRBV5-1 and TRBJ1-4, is KAGVTQTPRYLIKTRGQQVTLSCSPISGHRSVSWYQQTPGQGLQFLFEYFSETQRNKGNFPGRFSGRQFSNSRSEMNVSTLELGDSALYLCASSLFAMPDEKLFFGSGTQLSVL.

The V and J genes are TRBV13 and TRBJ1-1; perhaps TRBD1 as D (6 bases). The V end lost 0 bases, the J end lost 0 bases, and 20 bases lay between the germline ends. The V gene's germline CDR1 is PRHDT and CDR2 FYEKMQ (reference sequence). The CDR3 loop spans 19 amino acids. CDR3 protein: CASSLGGIYSGGMNTEAFF. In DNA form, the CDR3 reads TGTGCCAGCAGCTTAGGAGGGATATACAGTGGGGGCATGAACACTGAAGCTTTCTTT.

Here the CDR3 reads CASSRDRDQETQYF. CDR3 DNA sequence: TGTGCCAGCAGCCGGGACAGGGACCAAGAGACCCAGTACTTC. V is TRBV7-9 and J is TRBJ2-5; 9 bases map to TRBD1. The V gene end was trimmed by 5 bases and the J gene end by 0 bases; junction bases not matched to a gene: 1. Germline assignment: CDR1 SEHNR and CDR2 FQNEAQ (reference sequence). This CDR3 has 14 residues.